The sequence of this T cell receptor beta chain was determined in a study of glioma-infiltrating T cells. For the study at large: Low-grade gliomas were grade II; glioblastomas were grade IV at initial diagnosis.

V was pared by 3 bases and J by 2 bases, with 1 base of the junction left unmatched. Germline lookup yields CDR1 SGHTA and CDR2 FQGNSA. The CDR3 totals 13 residues. Amplification of TCR alpha and beta CDR3 regions from RNA used iRepertoire nested multiplex PCR. Each CDR3 protein is one row after TCRdb ran MiXCR on the multiplex PCR reads. The repertoire includes around 390,000 distinct CDR3 sequences, 41% of them detected once, and 12% sits in the top ten. This clonotype was detected ten times or more. What it binds is not known. Findings of the study overall: Above-expected tissue-blood divergence occurred in all gliomas, most in low-grade ones.

The rearrangement joins TRBV7-2 to TRBJ2-7; TRBD1 matches 7 bases. Sequencing was done on a sample of glioma tissue, nonneoplastic brain tissue, or PBMCs (not recorded which). This TCR was recovered from a human donor with low-grade glioma or glioblastoma, undergoing nonglioma brain surgery, or in good health (not recorded which). Here the CDR3 DNA reads TGTGCCAGCAGCTTCCAGGGGGCCTACGAGCAGTACTTC. This translates into CASSFQGAYEQYF.